This TCR beta chain was recorded in a study of T cell responses to AZD1222 COVID-19 vaccine. Study-level points and caveats: Recipients of AZD1222 seropositive at baseline numbered only 5 to 7.

A single count supports this clone. The antigen is unknown. Deletions cut 5 bases from V and 3 bases from J, with 14 bases between. CDR3 length: 14 amino acids. The germline gives CDR1 MNHNY, CDR2 SVGAGI (reference sequence). Sequencing was performed with immunoSEQ multiplex PCR; in TCRdb, only in-frame clones are kept and a portion is missing. The table has some 100,000 clones, about nine tenths seen once; the top ten hold 6.5% to 9.5%. The sequencing used peripheral blood, collected on day 0 of AZD1222 vaccination. The genes are TRBV6-6 and TRBJ2-7, with TRBD2 as a possible D gene (7 bases). The clonotype comes from an adult in good health. In DNA form, the CDR3 reads TGTGCCAGCAGTGCCAAGGGGGGGGGCTACGAGCAGTACTTC. Protein product: CASSAKGGGYEQYF.